This T cell receptor beta chain was sequenced during a study of cytomegalovirus exposure and HLA in healthy donors. The study's findings and limits: Subsequent analysis revealed that first-cohort TCR clusters tended to co-occur in the 130 or so validation repertoires. A classifier reportedly called cytomegalovirus status with high sensitivity and specificity.

TCRdb's copy holds only in-frame clones and misses some; the assay was immunoSEQ multiplex PCR. The sample has roughly 200,000 clones, around 81% seen once; the top ten hold 2.5% to 3.5%. The germline V gene encodes CDR1 MNHNY and CDR2 SVGAGI (reference sequence). Trimming took off 2 bases at V and 5 bases at J, with 12 bases between the two ends. The CDR3 covers 14 residues. As to this clone: Its specificity is unknown.

The chain joins TRBV6-6 to TRBJ1-1, with D tentatively TRBD1 (5 bases). The specimen was PBMCs. This TCR derives from a young woman in good health and CMV-seropositive. CDR3: CASSYGGRETEAFF. CDR3 bases: TGTGCCAGCAGTTACGGGGGGAGGGAAACTGAAGCTTTCTTT.